Included here is one TCR beta chain sequence, with context. Trimming removed 6 bases from V and 5 bases from J; junction bases left unmatched: 7. Germline loops: CDR1 MNHNY, CDR2 SVGAGI (reference sequence). The CDR3 contains 14 residues. This entry comes from a study of cytomegalovirus exposure and HLA in healthy donors. Vbeta (60) and Jbeta (13) primers were used in the PCR. Repertoires were generated with immunoSEQ multiplex PCR, while TCRdb's copy carries only in-frame clones and drops some. The sample records about 220,000 clones, less than 85% being singletons. The V and J genes are TRBV6-6 and TRBJ2-7; TRBD2 aligns across 10 bases. The sequence derives from a man aged 18 to 30 in good health and CMV-seronegative. The sequencing input was PBMCs. CDR3 bases: TGTGCCAGCAGCCAAGGGACTAGCGTCAACGAGCAGTACTTC. Its translation is CASSQGTSVNEQYF.